Detailed here is one T cell receptor (beta chain). What it binds is unknown. PCR amplification relied on 60 Vbeta primers (plus 13 Jbeta primers). The assay was immunoSEQ multiplex PCR, and TCRdb's table has in-frame clones only and misses some. The sample carries about 160,000 clones, around nine tenths recorded once. This sample stems from a study of cytomegalovirus exposure and HLA in healthy donors. Study-wide points: A likely sequencing artifact accounted for one observed cluster of highly shared sequence variants.

V was pared by 5 bases and J by 14 bases, with 18 bases of the junction left unmatched. The CDR3 runs 15 residues. From germline, CDR1 is MNHEY and CDR2 SMNVEV (reference sequence). V is TRBV27 and J is TRBJ2-1; TRBD2 matches 7 bases. The receptor was derived from a young woman in good health and CMV-seronegative. Sequencing was performed on PBMCs. Here the CDR3 reads CASSREGGQEGHEFF. In nucleotides, the CDR3 is TGTGCCAGCAGTAGGGAGGGAGGGCAGGAGGGGCACGAGTTCTTC.